The 10 T cell receptor beta chains given below trace back to one sample, sequenced in a study of blood T cell repertoires in COVID-19 (dated by TCRdb to 2020 to 2021). The library came from the immunoSEQ multiplex PCR assay. The table was pulled from immuneACCESS by TCRdb, which kept in-frame rearrangements only. Such tables lose some clones; where checked, under half of the loss comes from unresolved V genes, and the rest has no known cause. The sample table lists 300,000 to 400,000 clones, around 86% of them with a count of one. The leading ten clones occupy less than 3.5% of the sample. The sample comprised peripheral blood. These receptors came from a human donor in a cohort sampled during active COVID-19.

The chain recombines TRBV9 with TRBJ1-6; 7 positions match TRBD1. Looked up from germline, CDR1 is SGDLS and CDR2 is YYNGEE. Trimming at V came to 2 bases and at J to 6 bases, leaving 5 bases not matched to a gene. The CDR3 is made up of 15 amino acids. CDR3 residues: CASSVGTDGNSPLHF. The CDR3 DNA reads as TGTGCCAGCAGCGTCGGGACAGATGGTAATTCACCCCTCCACTTT.

The gene calls are TRBV7-3 and TRBJ1-1, with D possibly matching TRBD1 (6 bases). In germline, CDR1 is SGHTA, CDR2 FQGTGA. CDR3 size: 14 residues. The ends were cut back, 3 bases at V and 2 bases at J, with 10 bases in the middle. This chain's CDR3 is CASSLQGYNTEAFF. The CDR3 nucleotides read TGTGCCAGCAGCTTGCAGGGGTATAACACTGAAGCTTTCTTT. The variable domain in full, with the rest retrieved from reference TRBV7-3 and TRBJ1-1, is GAGVSQTPSNKVTEKGKYVELRCDPISGHTALYWYRQSLGQGPEFLIYFQGTGAADDSGLPNDRFFAVRPEGSVSTLKIQRTERGDSAVYLCASSLQGYNTEAFFGQGTRLTVV.

The chain links TRBV15 to TRBJ1-1, with TRBD1 as a possible D gene (5 bases). The germline V gene encodes CDR1 LNHNV and CDR2 YYDKDF (reference sequence). The V gene lost 0 bases and the J gene lost 4 bases, with 9 bases spanning the gap. CDR3 size: 14 residues. CDR3 loop: CATSRDWGGTEAFF. The CDR3 nucleotides are TGTGCCACCAGCAGAGACTGGGGGGGCACTGAAGCTTTCTTT.

This rearrangement joins TRBV4-2 to TRBJ1-3; D possibly corresponds to TRBD1 (5 bases). The CDR3 runs to 16 residues. V was trimmed by 0 bases and J by 2 bases, leaving 11 bases between them. CDR1 is LGHNA and CDR2 is YNFKEQ in the germline V gene. CDR3 DNA: TGTGCCAGCAGCCAAGATAAAGGAGGGGCTGGAAACACCATATATTTT. Its translation is CASSQDKGGAGNTIYF.

This rearrangement joins TRBV6-5 to TRBJ1-5, with a possible D match to TRBD1 (6 bases). The CDR3 contains 13 residues. Germline CDR1 reads MNHEY; CDR2 reads SVGAGI. V was clipped by 7 bases and J by 6 bases, with 13 bases between them. CDR3 nucleotide sequence: TGTGCCAGCAAAGGGGGGGTCCGTCAGCCCCAGCATTTT. Translation gives CASKGGVRQPQHF.

The chain employs TRBV14 and TRBJ1-1; D ambiguous. This CDR3 spans 13 amino acids. Trimming took 2 bases from V and 6 from J, leaving 10 bases between them. Germline loops: CDR1 SGHDN, CDR2 FVKESK. The CDR3 coding sequence is TGTGCCAGCAGCCAACGGGGTCAGGCTGAAGCTTTCTTT. It is translated as CASSQRGQAEAFF.

The chain links TRBV29-1 to TRBJ1-3, with 9 bases that match TRBD1. J gave up 1 base and V 2 bases, and 15 bases lay outside the gene matches. The CDR3 length is 19 residues. Looked up from germline, CDR1 is SQVTM and CDR2 is ANQGSEA. CDR3 loop: CSVETHWKGQGNSGNTIYF. The CDR3 DNA sequence: TGCAGCGTTGAAACCCACTGGAAGGGACAGGGAAATTCTGGAAACACCATATATTTT.

The chain recombines TRBV4-2 with TRBJ2-7; the match to TRBD1 covers 9 bases. CDR1 is LGHNA and CDR2 is YNFKEQ in the germline V gene. J was trimmed by 7 bases and V by 0 bases; bases with no gene match: 7. The CDR3 has 15 amino acids. The CDR3 DNA sequence: TGTGCCAGCAGCCAAGAAATTGGGACAGGGACAGAGCAGTACTTC. Residues: CASSQEIGTGTEQYF.

The V and J genes are TRBV7-8 and TRBJ1-6; a possible D gene is TRBD1 (6 bases). This CDR3 contains 14 residues. Trimming left V 6 bases short and J 3 bases short, with 9 bases between. Germline V gene data show CDR1 as SGHVS and CDR2 as FQNEAQ. This chain's CDR3 is CASRQGSYNSPLHF. The CDR3 region has the DNA TGTGCCAGCAGGCAGGGGAGCTATAATTCACCCCTCCACTTT. The full variable domain, its missing parts supplied by reference TRBV7-8 and TRBJ1-6, is GAGVSQSPRYKVAKRGQDVALRCDPISGHVSLFWYQQALGQGPEFLTYFQNEAQLDKSGLPSDRFFAERPEGSVSTLKIQRTQQEDSAVYLCASRQGSYNSPLHFGNGTRLTVT.

For this clone: Its ends do not fully match the called genes, so a read error is possible. The gene calls are TRBV7-7 and TRBJ2-5, with a possible D match to TRBD2 (5 bases). Germline V CDR1 and CDR2: SSHAT, FNYEAQ (reference sequence). This CDR3 is built from 15 residues. The CDR3 bases are TGTGCTAGCAGCTTAGTTCTTGAGGGCCAAGAGACCCAGTACTTC. It specifies CASSLVLEGQETQYF. The whole variable domain, filled in from reference TRBV7-7 and TRBJ2-5, reads GAGVSQSPRYKVTKRGQDVTLRCDPISSHATLYWYQQALGQGPEFLTYFNYEAQPDKSGLPSDRFSAERPEGSISTLTIQRTEQRDSAMYRCASSLVLEGQETQYFGPGTRLLVL.